This T cell receptor beta chain appears in the sequencing data of a study of OX40 agonist ivuxolimab in advanced cancers. Whole-study context: Administration of intravenous ivuxolimab to patients occurred every 2 weeks at 0.01 to 10 mg/kg. Previous treatment with anti-PD-1, anti-PD-L1 or anti-CTLA-4 therapy was allowed; 30% to 50% had received some.

With regard to this clone: The antigen is undetermined.

V was cut by 2 bases and J by 2 bases, with 10 bases left in between. The germline CDR1 and CDR2 sequences are MNHEY and SVGAGI. This CDR3 region has 14 residues. Repertoires were generated with immunoSEQ multiplex PCR, while TCRdb's copy carries only in-frame clones and drops some. The repertoire holds 65,000 to 85,000 clones, 87% seen once, with about 4.1% in the top ten. Study-level findings and limits: Dose levels from 0.1 to 3.0 mg/kg saw CD4+ and CD8+ blood T cells expand clonally by week 6.

The receptor's source is an adult with an advanced solid tumor such as melanoma, head and neck, liver or kidney cancer. This chain links TRBV6-5 with TRBJ2-7; D remains ambiguous. This sample comprised CD4+ or CD8+ T cells sorted from blood, obtained in a trial of the OX40 agonist ivuxolimab. CDR3 DNA sequence: TGTGCCAGCAGTTACGAGGCAGGCCCCTACGAGCAGTACTTC. Translated: CASSYEAGPYEQYF.